The source of this T cell receptor (beta chain) is a study of cytotoxic CD8 clonotypes in ibrutinib-treated CLL. Study-level results: Under therapy, public clonotypes either contracted or stayed stable, and they were uncommon. Clonality increased at ibrutinib response and stayed stable in sustained remission. At progression, however, it fell back toward baseline.

Turning to this clone: Antigen specificity is unknown.

Profiled with immunoSEQ multiplex PCR; TCRdb holds only in-frame clones, not every one. Of about 97,000 clones in the sample, roughly three quarters are singletons; the top ten hold 20% to 25%. PBMCs that had been cryopreserved were the source of approximately 2 micrograms of genomic DNA for TCR beta libraries. The ends lost 0 bases at V and 8 bases at J; junction bases unmatched: 8. Germline V CDR1 and CDR2: SQVTM, ANQGSEA. The CDR3 contains 15 residues. Sample: PBMCs, taken after 24 months of ibrutinib treatment. This chain joins TRBV29-1 and TRBJ1-4; 8 nucleotides match TRBD1. This TCR was sampled from a human donor with chronic lymphocytic leukemia. CDR3 DNA: TGCAGCGTTGAAGACCCGACAGGGGTCCGGGAAAAACTGTTTTTT. Translating it yields CSVEDPTGVREKLFF.